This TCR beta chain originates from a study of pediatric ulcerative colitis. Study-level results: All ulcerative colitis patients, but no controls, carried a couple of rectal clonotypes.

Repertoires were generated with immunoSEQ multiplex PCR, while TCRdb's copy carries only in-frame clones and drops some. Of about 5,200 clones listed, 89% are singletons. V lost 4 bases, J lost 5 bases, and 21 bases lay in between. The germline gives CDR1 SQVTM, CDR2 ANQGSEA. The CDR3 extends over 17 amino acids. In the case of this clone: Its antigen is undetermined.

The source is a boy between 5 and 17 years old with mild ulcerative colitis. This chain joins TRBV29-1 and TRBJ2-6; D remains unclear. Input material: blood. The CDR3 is CSVASASIQSRANVLTF. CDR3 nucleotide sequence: TGCAGCGTTGCATCGGCAAGCATACAAAGTCGGGCCAACGTCCTGACTTTC. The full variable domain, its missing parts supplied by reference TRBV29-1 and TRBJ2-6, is SAVISQKPSRDICQRGTSLTIQCQVDSQVTMMFWYRQQPGQSLTLIATANQGSEATYESGFVIDKFPISRPNLTFSTLTVSNMSPEDSSIYLCSVASASIQSRANVLTFGAGSRLTVL.